This T cell receptor (beta chain) stems from a study of blood T cells in healthy people across ages. This clonotype was recorded a few times. Then a second PCR, running about 7 to 11 cycles, was carried out with a sample-barcoded 5' primer and a J-beta primer mix. Using its own MiXCR run on the 5' RACE reads, TCRdb lists one record per CDR3 protein. The data contain 1.6 million or so distinct CDR3 sequences, about 35% of them singletons. Sequenced material: blood. This receptor was identified in a woman in her 30s in good health.

The CDR3 DNA follows: TGCGCCAGCAGTGAATGGGCTAGCGGGGGCTCCTACGAGCAGTACTTC. Amino acid sequence: CASSEWASGGSYEQYF. This rearrangement joins TRBV10-2 to TRBJ2-7; 10 bases agree with TRBD2. V trimming: 3 bases; J trimming: 0 bases; junction bases outside the gene matches: 5. CDR3 length: 16 amino acids. Germline-derived CDR1 and CDR2 are WSHSY and SAAADI.